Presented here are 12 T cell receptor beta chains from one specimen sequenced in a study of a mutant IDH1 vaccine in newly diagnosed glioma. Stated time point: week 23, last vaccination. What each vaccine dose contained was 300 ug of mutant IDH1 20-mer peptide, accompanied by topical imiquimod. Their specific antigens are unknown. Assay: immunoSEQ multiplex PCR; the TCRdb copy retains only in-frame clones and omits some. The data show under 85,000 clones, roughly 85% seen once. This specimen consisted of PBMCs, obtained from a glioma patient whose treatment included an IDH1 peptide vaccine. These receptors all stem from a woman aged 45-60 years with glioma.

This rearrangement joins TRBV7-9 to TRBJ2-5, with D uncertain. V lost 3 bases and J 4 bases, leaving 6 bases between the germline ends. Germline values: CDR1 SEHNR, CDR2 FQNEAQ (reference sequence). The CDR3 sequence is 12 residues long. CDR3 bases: TGTGCCAGCAGCTTCCCGGGAGAGACCCAGTACTTC. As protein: CASSFPGETQYF.

The CDR3 loop reads CASSLSGRSGEQYF. The CDR3 bases are TGTGCCAGCAGTTTATCAGGTCGGTCGGGAGAGCAGTACTTC. The chain uses TRBV27 and TRBJ2-7; D might be TRBD2 (5 bases). Germline V gene sequence: CDR1 MNHEY, CDR2 SMNVEV (reference sequence). The V and J ends lost 0 bases and 7 bases respectively, with 13 bases between them. This CDR3 spans 14 amino acids.

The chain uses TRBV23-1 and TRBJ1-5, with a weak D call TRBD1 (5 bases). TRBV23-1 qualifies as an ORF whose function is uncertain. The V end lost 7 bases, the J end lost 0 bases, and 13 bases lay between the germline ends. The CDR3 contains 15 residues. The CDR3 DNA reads TGCGCCAGCACTTTGGGGACGGATAGCAATCAGCCCCAGCATTTT. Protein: CASTLGTDSNQPQHF.

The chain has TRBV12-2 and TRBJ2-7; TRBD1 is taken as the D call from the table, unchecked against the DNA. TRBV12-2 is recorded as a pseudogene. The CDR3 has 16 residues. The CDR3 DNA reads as TGTGCAAGTCGTCAACCCCTGACAGGGGGATCCTACGAGCAGTACTTC. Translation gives CASRQPLTGGSYEQYF.

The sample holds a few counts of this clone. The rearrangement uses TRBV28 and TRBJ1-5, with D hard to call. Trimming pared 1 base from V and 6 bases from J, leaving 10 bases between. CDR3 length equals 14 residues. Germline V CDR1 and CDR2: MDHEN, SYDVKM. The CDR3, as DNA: TGTGCCAGCAGTTTATTATACGGACTTCAGCCCCAGCATTTT. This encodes CASSLLYGLQPQHF.

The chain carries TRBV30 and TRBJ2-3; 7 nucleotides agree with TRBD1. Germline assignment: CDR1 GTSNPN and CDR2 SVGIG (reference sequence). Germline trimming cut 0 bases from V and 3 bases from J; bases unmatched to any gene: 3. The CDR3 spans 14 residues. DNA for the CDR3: TGTGCCTGGAGTGTGGGACAGACTACAGATACGCAGTATTTT. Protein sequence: CAWSVGQTTDTQYF.

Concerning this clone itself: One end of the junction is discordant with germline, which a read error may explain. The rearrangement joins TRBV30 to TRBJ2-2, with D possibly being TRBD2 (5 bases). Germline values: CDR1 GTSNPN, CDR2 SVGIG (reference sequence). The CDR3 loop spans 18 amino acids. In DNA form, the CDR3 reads TGTGCCTGGAGCGTATACCCCGTTGGGATTACGGCGCGCCGGGGAGCTGTTTTT. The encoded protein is CAWSVYPVGITARRGAVF.

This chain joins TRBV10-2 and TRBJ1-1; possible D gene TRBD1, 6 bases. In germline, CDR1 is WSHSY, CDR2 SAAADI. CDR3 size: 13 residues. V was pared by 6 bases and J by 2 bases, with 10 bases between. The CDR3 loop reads CASSHRVNTEAFF. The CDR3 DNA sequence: TGCGCCAGCAGCCACAGGGTTAACACTGAAGCTTTCTTT.

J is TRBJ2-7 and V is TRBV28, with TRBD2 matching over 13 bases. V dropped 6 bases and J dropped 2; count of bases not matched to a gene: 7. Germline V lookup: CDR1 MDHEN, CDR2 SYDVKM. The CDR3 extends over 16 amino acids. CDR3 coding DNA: TGTGCCAGCAGGGGGACTAGCGGGATTACTCCCTACGAGCAGTACTTC. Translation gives CASRGTSGITPYEQYF.

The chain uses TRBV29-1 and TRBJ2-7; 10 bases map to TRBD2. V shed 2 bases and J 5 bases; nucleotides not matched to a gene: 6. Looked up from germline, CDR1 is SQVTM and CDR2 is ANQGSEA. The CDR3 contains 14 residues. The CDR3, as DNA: TGCAGCGTTGAAAGTAGCGGGAGGAACCACGAGCAGTACTTC. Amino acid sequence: CSVESSGRNHEQYF.

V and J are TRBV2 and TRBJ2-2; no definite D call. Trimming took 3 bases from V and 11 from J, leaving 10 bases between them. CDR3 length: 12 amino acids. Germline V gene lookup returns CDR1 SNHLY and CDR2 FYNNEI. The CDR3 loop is CASSDLKVELFF. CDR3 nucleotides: TGTGCCAGCAGTGATTTGAAGGTAGAGCTGTTTTTT.

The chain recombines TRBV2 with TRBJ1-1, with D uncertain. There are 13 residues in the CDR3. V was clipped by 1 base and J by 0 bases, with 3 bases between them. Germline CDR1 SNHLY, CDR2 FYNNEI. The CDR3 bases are TGTGCCAGCAGTGAAGGGATGAACACTGAAGCTTTCTTT. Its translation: CASSEGMNTEAFF.